These T cell receptor beta chains were read from a single sample in a study of beta chain features in type 1 diabetes. Sequencing used immunoSEQ multiplex PCR; TCRdb keeps in-frame clones, though not all of them. The sample holds 150,000 to 160,000 clones, 11% seen once. Material: central memory CD4+ T cells from blood. The source is a man aged 18 to 35 in good health. CDR3s include the opening cysteine and the closing phenylalanine or tryptophan. D genes are given only for firm matches. Size values are once, few and many counts, or a class for expanded clones, and some rows have none.

CDR3nt,CDR3aa,v_gene,abundance,d_gene,j_gene
TGTGCCAGCAGCTTAGCGGGACAGGGGTCAGGGGGCACTGAAGCTTTCTTT,CASSLAGQGSGGTEAFF,TRBV7-9,.,TRBD1,TRBJ1-1
TGTGCCAGCAGCTTATGGAGGGCGGGTTTGGGGTTTGCGCAGTATTTT,CASSLWRAGLGFAQYF,TRBV7-2,.,.,TRBJ2-3
TGTGCCAGCAGCTTATTGGCTAGAGGACTACGATCTAGCACAGATACGCAGTATTTT,CASSLLARGLRSSTDTQYF,TRBV7-9,.,.,TRBJ2-3
TGTGCCAGCAGCTTGGTGACCGTTCAGTACTTC,CASSLVTVQYF,TRBV5-6,.,.,TRBJ2-5
TGTGCCAGCAGCTTAGGGACGGTTAGGAATGAGCAGTTCTTC,CASSLGTVRNEQFF,TRBV7-3,few,.,TRBJ2-1
TGTGCCAGCAGCTTAGAGTTAGCAGGGAAGCAGCCCCAGCATTTT,CASSLELAGKQPQHF,TRBV7-2,.,.,TRBJ1-5
TGCGCCAGCAGCTTAGGAAACCAAGAGACCCAGTACTTC,CASSLGNQETQYF,TRBV5-1,few,.,TRBJ2-5
TGTGCCACCTCCCCATCGGGGGACGGCTACACCTTC,CATSPSGDGYTF,TRBV10-3,few,.,TRBJ1-2
TGTGCCAGCAGTTTATCGGTTCATACGCAGTATTTT,CASSLSVHTQYF,TRBV28,.,.,TRBJ2-3
TGTGCCAGCAGTTGGACAGAGTCCACAGATACGCAGTATTTT,CASSWTESTDTQYF,TRBV2,few,.,TRBJ2-3
TGTGCCAGCAGCCCATGGGAGACAGGCGCAGATACGCAGTATTTT,CASSPWETGADTQYF,TRBV5-6,few,.,TRBJ2-3
TGTGCCAGCAGCCAAGTCGCGGGGGGGCCGGGTGAGCAGTTCTTC,CASSQVAGGPGEQFF,TRBV14,few,TRBD2,TRBJ2-1
TGTGCCAGCAGTGCGGACAGTACTGGGGCCAACGTCCTGACTTTC,CASSADSTGANVLTF,TRBV7-9,few,.,TRBJ2-6
TGTGCCAGCAGCCGAGGGACAGGGGCAGCCAAAAACATTCAGTACTTC,CASSRGTGAAKNIQYF,TRBV11-2,many,TRBD1,TRBJ2-4
TGTGCCTGGAGTCTCCGGACAGCCATCTACGAGCAGTACTTC,CAWSLRTAIYEQYF,TRBV30,.,.,TRBJ2-7
TGTGCCAGCAGCCCTGGACAGGGCCTGGGCTACACCTTC,CASSPGQGLGYTF,TRBV14,few,TRBD1,TRBJ1-2
TGCGCCAGCAGCCAAGACCCAGGGAACACCGGGGAGCTGTTTTTT,CASSQDPGNTGELFF,TRBV4-1,few,.,TRBJ2-2